The clone carrying this T cell receptor beta chain was recorded only once. The sample is drawn from a study of cytomegalovirus exposure and HLA in healthy donors. The CDR3 contains 12 residues. V shed 2 bases and J shed 3 bases, with 5 bases lying between them. Germline CDR1 MNHNS, CDR2 SASEGT. With 60 Vbeta and 13 Jbeta primers, the PCR was carried out. Assay: immunoSEQ multiplex PCR; the TCRdb copy retains only in-frame clones and omits some. This table holds under 200,000 clones, almost 85% found once. This sequence joins TRBV6-1 and TRBJ2-7; D gene unclear. The source material was PBMCs. The clonotype originates from a woman between 45 and 60 years old in good health and CMV-seronegative. CDR3: CASSESGYEQYF. The CDR3 coding sequence is TGTGCCAGCAGTGAATCCGGCTACGAGCAGTACTTC.